Listed below are T cell receptor beta chains from one sample, sequenced in a study of T cells in localized non-small cell lung cancer. Using immunoSEQ multiplex PCR, the repertoire was profiled, and TCRdb retains in-frame clones only, with some absent. The table lists fewer than 20,000 clones, about 88% of them singletons. Sequencing used peripheral blood, obtained before any cancer treatment. The receptors originated from a man aged 35 to 70 with stage I lung adenocarcinoma. Each CDR3 is given with its conserved first and last residue. Clone sizes are given selectively: once, few, many, or a class where the clone is expanded.

>TRBV5-5|TRBJ2-1|15|-
CASSSTVQATNEQFF
>TRBV5-1|TRBJ2-4|14|few
CASSLDSNGNIQYF
>TRBV10-3|TRBJ1-2|14|-
CAISESAASYGYTF
>TRBV7-6|TRBJ2-5|13|-
CASSFGQGETQYF
>TRBV4-1|TRBJ1-2|16|-
CASSPRSGRDNYGYTF
>TRBV13|TRBJ2-3|16|few
CASSLSSGRYTDTQYF
>TRBV6-1|TRBJ2-3|15|-
CAARLGRWSPDTQYF
>TRBV6-4|TRBJ2-3|14|once
CASSVQQGAGTQYF
>TRBV6-6|TRBJ1-5|14|-
CASSYTSGYQPQHF
>TRBV28|TRBJ2-3|14|-
CASRKGKSTDTQYF
>TRBV7-9|TRBJ2-2|14|-
CASSLQSLSGELFF
>TRBV28|TRBJ2-1|12|-
CASSFSDNEQFF
>TRBV19|TRBJ2-1|18|-
CASSKAPPSSGAYNEQFF
>TRBV2|TRBJ2-2|17|-
CASDRGPNSTNTGELFF
>TRBV5-1|TRBJ2-7|14|once
CASSSRQGGYEQYF
>TRBV5-4|TRBJ2-7|16|once
CASSQKTNPSSYEQYF
>TRBV5-1|TRBJ2-1|16|-
CASSLGTSGSTNEQFF
>TRBV11-2|TRBJ1-1|14|-
CASSLAGIGAEAFF
>TRBV4-1|TRBJ2-3|19|-
CASSQGLAGGPEGTDTQYF
>TRBV9|TRBJ2-1|16|-
CASSTHPTGGRGEQFF
>TRBV19|TRBJ2-3|16|-
CASSIYLRDRTDTQYF
>TRBV2|TRBJ1-5|15|-
CASSEKRGGGQPQHF
>TRBV6-4|TRBJ2-3|15|-
CASSDSPQSGDTQYF
>TRBV9|TRBJ1-1|15|-
CASSALGTGETEAFF
>TRBV6-5|TRBJ2-7|13|-
CASSLTGQGEQYF
>TRBV5-4|TRBJ2-7|14|-
CASSQDSVSYEQYF
>TRBV6-6|TRBJ1-6|14|-
CASSRDRGNSPLHF
>TRBV2|TRBJ1-5|18|-
CASSEGTGVGYLSQPQHF
>TRBV18|TRBJ1-5|14|few
CASSPRVSDQPQHF
>TRBV20-1|TRBJ1-2|11|-
CSAHTGEGYTF
>TRBV27|TRBJ2-3|12|-
CASSPQGDTQYF
>TRBV7-7|TRBJ2-3|14|-
CASSLSGGVDTQYF
>TRBV14|TRBJ2-1|13|-
CASSQAGYNEQFF